The 3 T cell receptor beta chains listed next were all sequenced from one sample in a study of T cells after posttransplantation cyclophosphamide. Sequencing used immunoSEQ multiplex PCR; TCRdb keeps in-frame clones, though not all of them. Sampling found roughly 42,000 clones, none seen once. Sequenced: PBMCs. These receptors all stem from a woman in her 50s in good health and a related stem cell transplant donor.

This clone was counted ten times or more. CDR3: CASSRELATLTDTQYF. CDR3 DNA sequence: TGTGCCAGCAGCCGAGAACTAGCGACATTGACAGATACGCAGTATTTT. V gene TRBV4-2 combines with J gene TRBJ2-3; the match to TRBD2 covers 7 bases. Trimming cost V 4 bases and J 3 bases; bases outside gene matches: 10. The CDR3 contains 16 residues. Germline CDR1 reads LGHNA; CDR2 reads YNFKEQ.

This clone has more than one count but fewer than ten. A read error may be the cause here, since a much bigger clone is one base away. This CDR3 is also generated by other DNA sequences in the sample. The V and J genes are TRBV7-3 and TRBJ2-1; D ambiguous. Per germline, CDR1 SGHTA and CDR2 FQGTGA. The V gene lost 0 bases and the J gene lost 1 base, with 7 bases spanning the gap. This CDR3 spans 15 amino acids. CDR3 coding DNA: TGTGCCAGCAGCTTAACGAAACTTTCCTACAATGAGCAGTTCTTC. Residues: CASSLTKLSYNEQFF.

This clone showed up many times. CDR3 in DNA: TGCGCCAGCAGCTTACACCTGGACAGGCCGAACACTGAAGCTTTCTTT. This codes for CASSLHLDRPNTEAFF. The chain has TRBV5-1 and TRBJ1-1; TRBD1 matches 7 bases. This CDR3 has 16 residues. After removal of 2 bases from V and 1 base from J, the junction contained 8 bases not matched to a gene. Germline-derived CDR1 and CDR2 are SGHRS and YFSETQ. Based on the CDR3 plus reference TRBV5-1 and TRBJ1-1, the full variable domain is KAGVTQTPRYLIKTRGQQVTLSCSPISGHRSVSWYQQTPGQGLQFLFEYFSETQRNKGNFPGRFSGRQFSNSRSEMNVSTLELGDSALYLCASSLHLDRPNTEAFFGQGTRLTVV.